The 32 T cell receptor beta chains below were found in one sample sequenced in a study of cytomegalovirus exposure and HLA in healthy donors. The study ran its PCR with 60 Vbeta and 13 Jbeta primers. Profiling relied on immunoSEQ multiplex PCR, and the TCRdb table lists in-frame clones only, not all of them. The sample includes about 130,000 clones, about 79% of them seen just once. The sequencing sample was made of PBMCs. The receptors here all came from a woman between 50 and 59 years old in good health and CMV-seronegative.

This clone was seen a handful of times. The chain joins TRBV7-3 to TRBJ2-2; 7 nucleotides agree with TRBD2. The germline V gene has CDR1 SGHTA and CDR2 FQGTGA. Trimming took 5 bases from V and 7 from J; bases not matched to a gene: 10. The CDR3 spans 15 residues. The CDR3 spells CASSPAAGVGGELFF. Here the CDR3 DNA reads TGTGCCAGCAGCCCCGCGGCGGGAGTGGGCGGGGAGCTGTTTTTT.

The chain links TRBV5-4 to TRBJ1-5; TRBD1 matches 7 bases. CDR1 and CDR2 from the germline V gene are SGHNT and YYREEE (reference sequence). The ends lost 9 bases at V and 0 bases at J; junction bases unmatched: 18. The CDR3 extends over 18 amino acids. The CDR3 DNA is TGTGCCACCCAACTTGACAGGGCACCGATGTATAGCAATCAGCCCCAGCATTTT. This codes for CATQLDRAPMYSNQPQHF.

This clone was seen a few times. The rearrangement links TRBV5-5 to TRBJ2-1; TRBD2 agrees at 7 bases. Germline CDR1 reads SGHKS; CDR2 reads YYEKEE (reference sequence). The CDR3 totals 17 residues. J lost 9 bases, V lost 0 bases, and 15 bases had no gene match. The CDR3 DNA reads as TGTGCCAGCAGCTTGGTGGGTCTTCCGTCGGGAGGATCTGAGCAGTTCTTC. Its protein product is CASSLVGLPSGGSEQFF.

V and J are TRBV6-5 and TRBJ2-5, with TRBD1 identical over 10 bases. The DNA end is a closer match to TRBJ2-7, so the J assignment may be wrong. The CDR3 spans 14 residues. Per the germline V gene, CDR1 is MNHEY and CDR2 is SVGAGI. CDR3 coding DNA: TGTGCCAGCAGTAGGGACAGGGGCAACTACGAGCAGTACTTC. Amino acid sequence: CASSRDRGNYEQYF.

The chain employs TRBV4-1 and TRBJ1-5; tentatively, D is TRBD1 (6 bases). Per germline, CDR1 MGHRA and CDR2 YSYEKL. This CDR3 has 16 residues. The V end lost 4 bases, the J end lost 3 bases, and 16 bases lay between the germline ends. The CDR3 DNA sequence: TGCGCCAGCAGCCGGAGGGGGGAGGGGGACAATCAGCCCCAGCATTTT. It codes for CASSRRGEGDNQPQHF.

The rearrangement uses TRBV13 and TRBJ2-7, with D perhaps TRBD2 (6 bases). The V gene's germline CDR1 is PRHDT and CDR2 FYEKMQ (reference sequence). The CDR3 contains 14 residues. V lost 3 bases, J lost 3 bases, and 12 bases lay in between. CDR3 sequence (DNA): TGTGCCAGCAGCTTGGGACTGATTCACTACGAGCAGTACTTC. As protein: CASSLGLIHYEQYF.

The DNA of the CDR3 is TGTGCCAGCAGCCAAGGCCCCGGACTAGCCCCTTTAAAGACCCAGTACTTC. It translates to CASSQGPGLAPLKTQYF. The chain uses TRBV14 and TRBJ2-5; the match to TRBD2 covers 8 bases. The CDR3 runs 17 residues. Germline trimming cut 1 base from V and 6 bases from J; bases unmatched to any gene: 13. CDR1 and CDR2 (germline): SGHDN, FVKESK. The full variable domain, rest sourced from reference TRBV14 and TRBJ2-5, is EAGVTQFPSHSVIEKGQTVTLRCDPISGHDNLYWYRRVMGKEIKFLLHFVKESKQDESGMPNNRFLAERTGGTYSTLKVQPAELEDSGVYFCASSQGPGLAPLKTQYFGPGTRLLVL.

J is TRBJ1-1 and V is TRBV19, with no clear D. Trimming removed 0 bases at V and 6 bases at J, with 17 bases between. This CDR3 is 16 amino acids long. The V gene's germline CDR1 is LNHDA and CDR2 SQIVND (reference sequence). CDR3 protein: CASSIDLWQVWAEAFF. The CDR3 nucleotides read TGTGCCAGTAGTATAGATCTTTGGCAGGTTTGGGCTGAAGCTTTCTTT. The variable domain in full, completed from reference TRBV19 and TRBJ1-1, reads DGGITQSPKYLFRKEGQNVTLSCEQNLNHDAMYWYRQDPGQGLRLIYYSQIVNDFQKGDIAEGYSVSREKKESFPLTVTSAQKNPTAFYLCASSIDLWQVWAEAFFGQGTRLTVV.

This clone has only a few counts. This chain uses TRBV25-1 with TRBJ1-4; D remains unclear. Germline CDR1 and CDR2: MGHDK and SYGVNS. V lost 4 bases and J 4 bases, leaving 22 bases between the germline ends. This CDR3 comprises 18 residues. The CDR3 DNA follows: TGTGCCAGCAGTGGATTTGGTATGGGGAGTCCTGATAATGAAAAACTGTTTTTT. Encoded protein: CASSGFGMGSPDNEKLFF.

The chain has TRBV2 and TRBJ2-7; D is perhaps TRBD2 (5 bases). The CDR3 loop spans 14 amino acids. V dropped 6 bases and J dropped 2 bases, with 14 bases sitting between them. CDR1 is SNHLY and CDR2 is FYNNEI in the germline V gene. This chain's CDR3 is CASSLNSATYEQYF. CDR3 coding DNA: TGTGCCAGCAGCCTCAATAGCGCCACCTACGAGCAGTACTTC.

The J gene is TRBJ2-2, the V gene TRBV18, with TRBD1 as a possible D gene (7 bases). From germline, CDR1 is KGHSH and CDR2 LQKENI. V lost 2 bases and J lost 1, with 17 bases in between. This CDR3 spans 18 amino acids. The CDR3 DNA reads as TGTGCCAGCTCACCATTTCCGACAGGGACTGGGAACACCGGGGAGCTGTTTTTT. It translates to CASSPFPTGTGNTGELFF.

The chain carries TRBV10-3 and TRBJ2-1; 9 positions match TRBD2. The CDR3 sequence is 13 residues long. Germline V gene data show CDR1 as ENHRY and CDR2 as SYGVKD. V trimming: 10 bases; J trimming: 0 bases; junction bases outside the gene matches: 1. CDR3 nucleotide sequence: TGTGCCAGTAGCGGGAGCTCCTACAATGAGCAGTTCTTC. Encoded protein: CASSGSSYNEQFF.

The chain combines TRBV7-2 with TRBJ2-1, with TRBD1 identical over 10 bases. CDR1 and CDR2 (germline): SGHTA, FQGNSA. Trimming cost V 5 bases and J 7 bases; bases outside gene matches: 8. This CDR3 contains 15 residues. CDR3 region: CASSRRDRGENEQFF. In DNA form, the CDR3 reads TGTGCCAGCAGCCGCCGGGACAGGGGTGAGAATGAGCAGTTCTTC.

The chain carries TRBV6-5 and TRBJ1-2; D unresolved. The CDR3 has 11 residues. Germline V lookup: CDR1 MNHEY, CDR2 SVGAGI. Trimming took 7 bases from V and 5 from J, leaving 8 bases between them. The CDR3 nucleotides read TGTGCCAGCAACAGTAGATATGGCTACACCTTC. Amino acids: CASNSRYGYTF.

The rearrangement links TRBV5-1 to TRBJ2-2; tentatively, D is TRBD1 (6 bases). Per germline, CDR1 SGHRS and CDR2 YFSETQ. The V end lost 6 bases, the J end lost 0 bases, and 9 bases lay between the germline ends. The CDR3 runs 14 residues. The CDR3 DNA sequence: TGCGCCAGCAACCGGGACACGAACACCGGGGAGCTGTTTTTT. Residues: CASNRDTNTGELFF.

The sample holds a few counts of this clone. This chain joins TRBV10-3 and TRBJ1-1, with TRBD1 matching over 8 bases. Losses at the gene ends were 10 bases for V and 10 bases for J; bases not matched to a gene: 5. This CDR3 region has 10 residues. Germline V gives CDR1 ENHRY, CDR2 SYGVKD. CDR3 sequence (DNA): TGTGCCAGTCGACAGGGGTTAGCTTTCTTT. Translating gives CASRQGLAFF.

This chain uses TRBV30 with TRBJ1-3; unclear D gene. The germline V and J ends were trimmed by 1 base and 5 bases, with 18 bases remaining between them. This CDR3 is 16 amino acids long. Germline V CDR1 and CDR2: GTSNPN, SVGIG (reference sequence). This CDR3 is CAWSAYFDDSRNTIYF. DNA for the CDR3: TGTGCCTGGAGTGCCTACTTTGATGACTCGAGAAACACCATATATTTT.

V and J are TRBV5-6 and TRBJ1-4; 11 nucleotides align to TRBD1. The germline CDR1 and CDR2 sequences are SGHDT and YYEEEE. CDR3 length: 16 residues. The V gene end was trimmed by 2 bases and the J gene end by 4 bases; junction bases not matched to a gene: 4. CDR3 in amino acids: CASSLRTGGFNEKLFF. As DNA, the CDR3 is TGTGCCAGCAGCTTAAGGACAGGGGGCTTTAATGAAAAACTGTTTTTT.

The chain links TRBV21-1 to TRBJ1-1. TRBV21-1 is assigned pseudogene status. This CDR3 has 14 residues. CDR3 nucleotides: TGTGCCAGGCTCTACCGGGTTCCGAACACTGAAGCTTTCTTT. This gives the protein CARLYRVPNTEAFF.

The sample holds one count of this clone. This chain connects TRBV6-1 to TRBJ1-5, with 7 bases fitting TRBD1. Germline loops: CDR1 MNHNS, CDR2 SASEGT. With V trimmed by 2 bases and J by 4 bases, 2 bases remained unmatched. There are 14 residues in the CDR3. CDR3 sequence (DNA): TGTGCCAGCAGTGAATCGGGACAGAATCAGCCCCAGCATTTT. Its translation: CASSESGQNQPQHF.

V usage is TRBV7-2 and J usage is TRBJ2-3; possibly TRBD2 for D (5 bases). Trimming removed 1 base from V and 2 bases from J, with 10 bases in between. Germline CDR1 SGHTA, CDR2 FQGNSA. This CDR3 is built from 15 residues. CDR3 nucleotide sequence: TGTGCCAGCAGCTTAGGGGCTAGCTCCACAGATACGCAGTATTTT. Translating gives CASSLGASSTDTQYF.

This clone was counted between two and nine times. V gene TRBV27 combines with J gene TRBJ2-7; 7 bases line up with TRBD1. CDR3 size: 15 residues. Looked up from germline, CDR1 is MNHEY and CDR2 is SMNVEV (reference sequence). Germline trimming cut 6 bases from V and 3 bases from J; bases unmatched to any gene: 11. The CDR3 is CASSLDEGADYEQYF. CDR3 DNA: TGTGCCAGCAGCTTGGATGAGGGGGCGGACTACGAGCAGTACTTC.

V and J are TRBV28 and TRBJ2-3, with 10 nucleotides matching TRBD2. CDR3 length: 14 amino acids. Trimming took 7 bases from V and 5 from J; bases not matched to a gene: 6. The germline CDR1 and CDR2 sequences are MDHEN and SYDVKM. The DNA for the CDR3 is TGTGCCAGCAAAGCCGGGACTAGCGTAGATACGCAGTATTTT. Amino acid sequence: CASKAGTSVDTQYF.

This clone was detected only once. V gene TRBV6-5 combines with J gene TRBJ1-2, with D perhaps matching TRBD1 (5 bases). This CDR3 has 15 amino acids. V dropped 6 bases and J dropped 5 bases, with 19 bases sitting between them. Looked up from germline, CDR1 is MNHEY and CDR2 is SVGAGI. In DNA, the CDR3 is TGTGCCAGCAGCGATTACCGGGACTTCTCTTATGGCTACACCTTC. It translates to CASSDYRDFSYGYTF.

CDR3 bases: TGTGCCATTCCCGGGACAGATACCTATGGCTACACCTTC. Protein: CAIPGTDTYGYTF. The V gene is TRBV28, the J gene TRBJ1-2; 7 bases map to TRBD1. V trimming: 10 bases; J trimming: 4 bases; junction bases outside the gene matches: 9. The CDR3 is 13 residues long. Germline V gives CDR1 MDHEN, CDR2 SYDVKM.

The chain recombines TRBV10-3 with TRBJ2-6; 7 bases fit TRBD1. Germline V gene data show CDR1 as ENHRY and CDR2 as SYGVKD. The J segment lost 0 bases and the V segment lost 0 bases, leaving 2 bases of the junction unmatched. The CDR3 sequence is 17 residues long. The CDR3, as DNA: TGTGCCATCAGTGAGTCGACAGGGAGCTCTGGGGCCAACGTCCTGACTTTC. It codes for CAISESTGSSGANVLTF.

As DNA, the CDR3 is TGTGCCAGCAATGCCGGGACAGGGACTGAAGCTTTCTTT. Protein: CASNAGTGTEAFF. The chain employs TRBV28 and TRBJ1-1, with 9 positions matching TRBD1. The length of the CDR3 is 13 residues. Trimming took 7 bases from V and 5 from J; bases not matched to a gene: 5. CDR1 MDHEN and CDR2 SYDVKM come from the germline V gene. The variable domain in full, completed from reference TRBV28 and TRBJ1-1, reads DVKVTQSSRYLVKRTGEKVFLECVQDMDHENMFWYRQDPGLGLRLIYFSYDVKMKEKGDIPEGYSVSREKKERFSLILESASTNQTSMYLCASNAGTGTEAFFGQGTRLTVV.

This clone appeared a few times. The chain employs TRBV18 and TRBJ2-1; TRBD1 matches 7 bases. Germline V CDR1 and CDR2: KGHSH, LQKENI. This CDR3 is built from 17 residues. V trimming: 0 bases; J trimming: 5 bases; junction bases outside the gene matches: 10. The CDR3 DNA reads TGTGCCAGCTCACCACCCTACCGGGACAGTTCTCACAATGAGCAGTTCTTC. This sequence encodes CASSPPYRDSSHNEQFF.

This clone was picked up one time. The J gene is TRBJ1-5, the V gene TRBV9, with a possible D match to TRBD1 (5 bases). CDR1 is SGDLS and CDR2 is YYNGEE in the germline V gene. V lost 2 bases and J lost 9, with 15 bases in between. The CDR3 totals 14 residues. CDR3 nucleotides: TGTGCCAGCAGCGTGGGCGCAGGGATAGGGCCCCAGCATTTT. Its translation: CASSVGAGIGPQHF.

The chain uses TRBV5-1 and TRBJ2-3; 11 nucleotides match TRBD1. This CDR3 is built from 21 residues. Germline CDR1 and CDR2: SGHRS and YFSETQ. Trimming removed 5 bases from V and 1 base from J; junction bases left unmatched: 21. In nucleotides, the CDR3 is TGCGCCAGCAGGCCTGGGACAGGGGGTCTCTCCGCTAGAGAAGGCACAGATACGCAGTATTTT. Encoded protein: CASRPGTGGLSAREGTDTQYF.

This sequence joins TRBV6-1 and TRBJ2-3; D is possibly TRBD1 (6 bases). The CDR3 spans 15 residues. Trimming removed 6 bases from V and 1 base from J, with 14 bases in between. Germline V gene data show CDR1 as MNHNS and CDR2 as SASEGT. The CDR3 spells CASSYGQFRTDTQYF. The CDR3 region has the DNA TGTGCCAGCAGCTACGGACAGTTCCGCACAGATACGCAGTATTTT.

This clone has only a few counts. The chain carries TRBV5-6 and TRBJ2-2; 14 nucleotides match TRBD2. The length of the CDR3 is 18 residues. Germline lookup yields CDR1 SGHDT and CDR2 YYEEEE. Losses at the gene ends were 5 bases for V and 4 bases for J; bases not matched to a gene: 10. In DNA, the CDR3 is TGTGCCAGCAGACAGACTAGCGGGAGGGGGACGGCCACCGGGGAGCTGTTTTTT. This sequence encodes CASRQTSGRGTATGELFF.